These 15 T cell receptor beta chains were sequenced from one sample in a study of technical replicates of blood from four donors (dated by TCRdb to 2016 to 2017). To prepare the library, the immunoSEQ multiplex PCR assay was applied. TCRdb limited this immuneACCESS table to in-frame rearrangements with V and J called. A share of clones is missing; checked studies link under half to unresolved V genes, and the rest is unexplained. The sample yields approximately 70,000 clones; around 92% were counted once. The ten top clones hold 0.35% to 0.45% of the sample. The specimen was T cells isolated from PBMCs. All receptors come from a human donor in good health. Some clones in this sample may be carry-over from other donors' samples.

The J gene is TRBJ1-3, the V gene TRBV29-1; possibly TRBD1 for D (6 bases). This CDR3 contains 12 residues. Germline V gene sequence: CDR1 SQVTM, CDR2 ANQGSEA. The V end was cut by 7 bases, the J end by 1 base, with 8 bases between. CDR3 loop: CSGQESGNTIYF. CDR3 bases: TGCAGCGGACAGGAGTCTGGAAACACCATATATTTT.

The CDR3 reads CASSPGEEAYGYTF. Here the CDR3 DNA reads TGTGCCAGCAGCCCGGGCGAGGAGGCTTATGGCTACACCTTC. The chain combines TRBV5-4 with TRBJ1-2; D remains ambiguous. This CDR3 is built from 14 residues. V was cut by 4 bases and J by 5 bases, with 15 bases left in between. Germline V gene data show CDR1 as SGHNT and CDR2 as YYREEE (reference sequence).

The chain employs TRBV6-6 and TRBJ1-6; D unclear. Germline V CDR1 and CDR2: MNHNY, SVGAGI (reference sequence). The CDR3 has 16 residues. The V gene lost 6 bases and the J gene lost 0 bases, with 12 bases spanning the gap. This chain's CDR3 is CASRGEVRSYNSPLHF. CDR3 DNA sequence: TGTGCCAGCAGGGGAGAGGTTCGCTCCTATAATTCACCCCTCCACTTT.

The J gene is TRBJ2-3, the V gene TRBV19, with 11 bases lining up with TRBD2. From germline, CDR1 is LNHDA and CDR2 SQIVND (reference sequence). J was trimmed by 3 bases and V by 10 bases; bases with no gene match: 6. The CDR3 has 14 amino acids. In DNA form, the CDR3 reads TGTGCCACCACGTCTAGCGGGAGGACAGATACGCAGTATTTT. It codes for CATTSSGRTDTQYF.

This clone showed up just a few times. This chain connects TRBV2 to TRBJ2-7, with 9 bases aligning to TRBD1. The CDR3 has 17 amino acids. Trimming at V came to 6 bases and at J to 5 bases, leaving 17 bases not matched to a gene. From germline, CDR1 is SNHLY and CDR2 FYNNEI. The CDR3 DNA follows: TGTGCCAGCAGGGGTCGAGGGGGGGGACAGGGCCCCCACGAGCAGTACTTC. Translated: CASRGRGGGQGPHEQYF.

This rearrangement joins TRBV7-9 to TRBJ1-1; TRBD1 agrees at 7 bases. The length of the CDR3 is 15 residues. V was clipped by 5 bases and J by 2 bases; unmatched bases: 8. Germline assignment: CDR1 SEHNR and CDR2 FQNEAQ (reference sequence). DNA for the CDR3: TGTGCCAGCAGCCCCACGACAGGGTTTAACACTGAAGCTTTCTTT. It translates to CASSPTTGFNTEAFF.

This CDR3 reads CATSRADRDQDTQYF. CDR3 coding DNA: TGTGCCACCAGCAGGGCGGACAGGGACCAAGATACGCAGTATTTT. The rearrangement joins TRBV15 to TRBJ2-3, with TRBD1 identical over 8 bases. The CDR3 is made up of 15 amino acids. After removal of 3 bases from V and 5 bases from J, the junction contained 7 bases not matched to a gene. Per the germline V gene, CDR1 is LNHNV and CDR2 is YYDKDF (reference sequence).

The chain uses TRBV7-9 and TRBJ2-5; 9 bases map to TRBD2. V lost 1 base, J lost 4 bases, and 7 bases stayed unmatched. Germline assignment: CDR1 SEHNR and CDR2 FQNEAQ (reference sequence). This CDR3 is 16 amino acids long. The CDR3 region is CASSLGSSGTAETQYF. The DNA of the CDR3 is TGTGCCAGCAGCTTAGGCTCTAGCGGGACGGCAGAGACCCAGTACTTC.

Here the CDR3 DNA reads TGTGCCAGCAGCTTAGGTACGCAGGTGCGATCTGGAAACACCATATATTTT. This translates into CASSLGTQVRSGNTIYF. The V gene is TRBV7-9, the J gene TRBJ1-3, with unresolved D. CDR3 size: 17 residues. Trimming took 1 base from V and 1 from J, leaving 14 bases between them. In germline, CDR1 is SEHNR, CDR2 FQNEAQ (reference sequence).

The chain links TRBV5-1 to TRBJ2-7, with TRBD1 as a possible D gene (5 bases). V lost 0 bases, J lost 11 bases, and 15 bases lay in between. CDR1 and CDR2 (germline): SGHRS, YFSETQ. The CDR3 spans 13 residues. Here the CDR3 reads CASSLDDSSTKYF. CDR3 coding DNA: TGCGCCAGCAGCTTGGACGACAGCTCCACCAAGTACTTC.

This chain links TRBV2 with TRBJ2-7, with 15 bases fitting TRBD2. V lost 6 bases to trimming and J lost 12 bases; unmatched junction nucleotides: 6. The CDR3 is 13 amino acids. The germline V gene has CDR1 SNHLY and CDR2 FYNNEI. The CDR3 loop is CASRGLAGGQRYF. As DNA, the CDR3 is TGTGCCAGCAGGGGACTAGCGGGAGGACAACGGTACTTC.

This chain joins TRBV29-1 and TRBJ1-2; no reliable D call. Per the germline V gene, CDR1 is SQVTM and CDR2 is ANQGSEA. V was pared by 2 bases and J by 7 bases, with 17 bases between. The CDR3 extends over 14 amino acids. The CDR3 reads CSVEHGSVQAGYTF. The CDR3 DNA reads as TGCAGCGTTGAACACGGATCGGTGCAGGCTGGCTACACCTTC.

The chain has TRBV6-5 and TRBJ1-1, with a possible D match to TRBD1 (5 bases). The germline V and J ends were trimmed by 0 bases and 11 bases, with 13 bases remaining between them. Germline CDR1 MNHEY, CDR2 SVGAGI. The CDR3 contains 13 residues. The CDR3 DNA reads as TGTGCCAGCAGTTACTCGATGGGGCAGTGGGCTTTCTTT. Translation: CASSYSMGQWAFF.

The chain is built from TRBV9 and TRBJ2-1; 8 nucleotides match TRBD1. Germline V lookup: CDR1 SGDLS, CDR2 YYNGEE. J gave up 8 bases and V 4 bases, and 8 bases lay outside the gene matches. The CDR3 runs 14 residues. This chain's CDR3 is CASSQQTGVHEQFF. CDR3 DNA sequence: TGTGCCAGCAGCCAACAGACAGGGGTCCATGAGCAGTTCTTC.

This chain uses TRBV29-1 with TRBJ2-7; 10 nucleotides line up with TRBD1. V lost 3 bases and J lost 2; bases outside the gene matches: 1. The V gene's germline CDR1 is SQVTM and CDR2 ANQGSEA. CDR3 length: 13 residues. CDR3 residues: CSVDGTGAYEQYF. CDR3 in DNA: TGCAGCGTTGATGGGACAGGGGCCTACGAGCAGTACTTC.